Following are 10 T cell receptor beta chains from one sample sequenced in a study of vaccination and CD4 T cells after COVID-19. Regarding treatment: approximately 11-day PBMC culture with coronavirus spike peptide pools or control peptides (ViraFEST assay). Their cognate antigens are unknown. With the Oncomine TCR Beta short-read assay, DNA from cultured CD4+ T cells was sequenced. Each CDR3 protein is one row after TCRdb ran MiXCR on the PCR reads. The data show around 18,000 distinct CDR3 sequences, roughly 65% seen once. Sequences were obtained from CD4+ T cells from blood, cultured in vitro. These receptors were obtained from a human donor who had recovered from COVID-19.

The J gene is TRBJ2-7, the V gene TRBV27; TRBD2 is a possible D gene (5 bases). Per the germline V gene, CDR1 is MNHEY and CDR2 is SMNVEV (reference sequence). The CDR3 sequence is 15 residues long. The V and J ends lost 6 bases and 0 bases respectively, with 15 bases between them. The CDR3 is CASSLARTGSYEQYF. The CDR3 DNA reads TGTGCCAGCAGCCTGGCACGGACTGGCTCCTACGAGCAGTACTTC.

DNA for the CDR3: TGTGCCAGCAGCTTGGGACAGGGGGCGTATGGCTACACCTTC. Amino acid sequence: CASSLGQGAYGYTF. The V and J genes are TRBV5-4 and TRBJ1-2, with 10 bases lining up with TRBD1. The CDR3 is 14 amino acids. The V gene's germline CDR1 is SGHNT and CDR2 YYREEE (reference sequence). The ends lost 0 bases at V and 5 bases at J; junction bases unmatched: 1.

The V and J genes are TRBV20-1 and TRBJ1-2, with D possibly matching TRBD1 (5 bases). Trimming pared 0 bases from V and 5 bases from J, leaving 22 bases between. Germline CDR1 and CDR2: DFQATT and SNEGSKA (reference sequence). CDR3 length equals 17 residues. The CDR3 DNA is TGCAGTGCTAGAGATAGGAGGTGGGGCCCGGTTGCATATGGCTACACCTTC. Protein sequence: CSARDRRWGPVAYGYTF.

The chain recombines TRBV28 with TRBJ2-2; 7 positions match TRBD2. The length of the CDR3 is 14 residues. Germline V lookup: CDR1 MDHEN, CDR2 SYDVKM. V lost 9 bases to trimming and J lost 4 bases; unmatched junction nucleotides: 8. CDR3 DNA sequence: TGTGCCAGTGGGGGGGTAGCCGGCACCGGGGAGCTGTTTTTT. Residues: CASGGVAGTGELFF. Full variable domain (remainder filled in from reference TRBV28 and TRBJ2-2): DVKVTQSSRYLVKRTGEKVFLECVQDMDHENMFWYRQDPGLGLRLIYFSYDVKMKEKGDIPEGYSVSREKKERFSLILESASTNQTSMYLCASGGVAGTGELFFGEGSRLTVL.

V usage is TRBV30 and J usage is TRBJ1-5; D is possibly TRBD1 (6 bases). The CDR3 is 13 residues long. Germline CDR1 reads GTSNPN; CDR2 reads SVGIG (reference sequence). V lost 0 bases to trimming and J lost 7 bases, with 10 bases between them. CDR3 region: CAWSVEGGQPQHF. CDR3 bases: TGTGCCTGGAGTGTAGAGGGGGGGCAGCCCCAGCATTTT.

The rearrangement joins TRBV11-3 to TRBJ2-5; no clear D gene. Trimming removed 0 bases from V and 1 base from J, with 9 bases in between. Germline V gene sequence: CDR1 SGHNT, CDR2 YENEEA. CDR3 length: 15 amino acids. The CDR3 nucleotides read TGTGCCAGCAGCTTAGAGGGCCAGACCCAAGAGACCCAGTACTTC. Encoded protein: CASSLEGQTQETQYF.

The rearrangement uses TRBV2 and TRBJ2-5; D possibly corresponds to TRBD1 (5 bases). The length of the CDR3 is 13 residues. Per the germline V gene, CDR1 is SNHLY and CDR2 is FYNNEI. Trimming shortened V by 6 bases and J by 4 bases, and 12 bases separated the two germline ends. The CDR3 region has the DNA TGTGCCAGCAGCCGCAGGGTTTCAGAGACCCAGTACTTC. Translated: CASSRRVSETQYF.

The gene calls are TRBV4-1 and TRBJ2-5; 7 nucleotides match TRBD1. This CDR3 is 14 amino acids long. The germline CDR1 and CDR2 sequences are MGHRA and YSYEKL. J gave up 5 bases and V 4 bases, and 7 bases lay outside the gene matches. The CDR3 loop reads CASSLQGFGETQYF. The CDR3 DNA reads TGCGCCAGCAGCCTACAGGGGTTTGGGGAGACCCAGTACTTC.

The genes are TRBV6-1 and TRBJ1-5; a possible D gene is TRBD1 (5 bases). The V and J ends lost 6 bases and 3 bases respectively, with 15 bases between them. The CDR3 consists of 15 residues. Per the germline V gene, CDR1 is MNHNS and CDR2 is SASEGT. This CDR3 reads CASSLGVTLNQPQHF. The CDR3 bases are TGTGCCAGCAGCCTAGGGGTTACCCTCAATCAGCCCCAGCATTTT.

This clonotype was seen only once. The gene calls are TRBV7-8 and TRBJ2-3; 9 bases are shared with TRBD2. CDR3 length: 16 amino acids. Germline V CDR1 and CDR2: SGHVS, FQNEAQ. V lost 5 bases, J lost 5 bases, and 11 bases stayed unmatched. CDR3 nucleotides: TGTGCCAGCAGCCAGCGGGGTAGCGGGAGTGGAGATACGCAGTATTTT. This codes for CASSQRGSGSGDTQYF.